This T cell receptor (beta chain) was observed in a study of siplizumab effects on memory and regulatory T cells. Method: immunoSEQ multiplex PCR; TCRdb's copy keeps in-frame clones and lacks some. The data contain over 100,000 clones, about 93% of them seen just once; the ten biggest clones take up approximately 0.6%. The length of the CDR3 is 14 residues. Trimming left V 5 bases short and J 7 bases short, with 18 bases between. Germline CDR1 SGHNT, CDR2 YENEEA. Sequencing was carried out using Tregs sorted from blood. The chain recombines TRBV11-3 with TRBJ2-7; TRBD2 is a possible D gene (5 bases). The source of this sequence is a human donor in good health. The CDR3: CASSPPGTPGEQYF. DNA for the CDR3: TGTGCCAGCAGCCCCCCAGGAACACCGGGGGAGCAGTACTTC.